This entry is about one TCR beta chain. Its target antigen remains unknown. The record has no base qualities; no much larger clone is one base away. The CDR3 spans 15 residues, from the cysteine through the phenylalanine. CDR3 DNA only is kept here, 45 bases in frame from base 1. For CDR1 and CDR2, the germline V gene (reference sequence) lists LGHDT and YNNKEL. The germline V and J ends show losses of 4 bases and 5 bases respectively, and no gene match explains 8 bases of the junction. High-throughput TCR beta sequencing profiled peripheral blood CD8+ and CD4+ T cells from healthy donors, Susac syndrome patients and multiple sclerosis patients. The multiple sclerosis controls were treatment-naive patients whose relapsing-remitting disease, either stable or active, fulfilled the revised McDonald criteria. Bulk CD8+ and CD4+ T cells were purified by magnetic negative isolation, whereas CD8+ TEMRA cells were enriched by FACS. Blood was collected in EDTA tubes and processed within 24 hours, with PBMCs isolated through density gradient centrifugation. PBMCs intended for TCR sequencing were cryopreserved in liquid nitrogen and were subsequently thawed in a 37 degrees C water bath. A purity of at least 90% was achieved for sorted or isolated CD4+, CD8+ and CD8+ TEMRA cells.

RNA was extracted with the RNeasy kit and about 0.5 to 1 ug was reverse transcribed using random hexamers. The immunoSEQ multiplex PCR assay, covering 54 Vbeta and 13 Jbeta segments, was used to amplify TCR beta CDR3 regions. To correct PCR amplification bias, a synthetic template baseline was used for both primer optimization and computational correction. Under the source paper's analysis protocol: Reads were annotated to V, D and J genes per IMGT and analyzed with immunoSEQ Analyzer, keeping only productive sequences. To calculate clonality, Shannon entropy was normalized by log2 of the number of productive unique sequences and then subtracted from one. Public and private clones were assessed among the 100 most prevalent clones of each patient and control. Susac-specific clones were defined as absent from healthy and MS cohorts, around 1,000 published viral clones and other ImmuneACCESS disease sequences. TCRdb reran the public reads through fastp at Q25 and MiXCR, keeping productive beta chains. Entries are consolidated by CDR3 protein sequence, retaining the most common genes and DNA. TCRdb, rather than the study authors, made the V and J calls. The table for this sample lists some 150,000 distinct CDR3 sequences; 95% to 96% of them were counted only once. The ten largest clonotypes hold about 0.15% of the sample.

This record comes from a study of CD8 T cells in Susac syndrome (dated by TCRdb to about 2019). For context, the study as a whole: Whether CD8+ T cell activation and differentiation in Susac syndrome was antigen driven was tested using repertoire sequencing. The clonality of the CD8+ T cell repertoire was compared across approximately twelve healthy donors, roughly 14 Susac syndrome patients and under 17 multiple sclerosis patients.

Here is what the overall study found, with its caveats: The TCR sequencing and HLA analysis was acknowledged to have included a relatively small number of individuals.

The chain was built from TRBV3-1 and TRBJ2-1; 7 bases in the middle match TRBD2. Sequencing was performed on CD8+ T cells from PBMCs. The source of this sequence is a human donor with multiple sclerosis. The DNA reads TGTGCCAGCAGCCTCTCGGGGAGGGCCCACAATGAGCAGTTCTTC. It specifies CASSLSGRAHNEQFF.